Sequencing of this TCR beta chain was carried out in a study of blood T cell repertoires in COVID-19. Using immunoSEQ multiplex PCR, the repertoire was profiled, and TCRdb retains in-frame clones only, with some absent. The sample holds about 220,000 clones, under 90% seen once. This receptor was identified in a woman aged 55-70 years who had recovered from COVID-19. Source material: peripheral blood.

The CDR3 reads CASTLQGRYNEQFF. The DNA for the CDR3 is TGCGCCAGCACCCTACAGGGGCGGTACAATGAGCAGTTCTTC. The chain has TRBV5-1 and TRBJ2-1, with 7 positions matching TRBD1. J was trimmed by 4 bases and V by 6 bases; bases with no gene match: 7. The germline CDR1 and CDR2 sequences are SGHRS and YFSETQ. The CDR3 loop spans 14 amino acids.